The subject of this entry is one T cell receptor (beta chain). The antigen is not known. CDR3 length: 16 residues. Between the trimmed V and J ends, which lost 6 bases and 0 bases, there was a span of 18 bases. Germline V gene lookup returns CDR1 SGDLS and CDR2 YYNGEE. The data belong to a study of radiotherapy plus CTLA-4 blockade in lung cancer. Study-level information: Of all patients, around 20% responded objectively and approximately 29% showed disease control.

Patients with chemo-refractory metastatic non-small-cell lung cancer received focal radiation plus CTLA-4 blockade with ipilimumab. Some clones are missing from TCRdb's copy, which holds only in-frame ones; the method was immunoSEQ multiplex PCR. This sample yields 75,000 to 100,000 clones, of which 65% to 85% are seen a single time; around 2.7% belongs to the top ten. Study outcomes and limitations: Early clone dynamics of blood T cells, plus interferon-beta, reportedly predicted response best. Clones derived from tumor TCRs expanded in blood after radiotherapy plus ipilimumab.

Sample: peripheral blood, taken from a patient treated with radiotherapy plus ipilimumab. This receptor was obtained from a human donor with non-small cell lung cancer who had a partial response to radiotherapy plus ipilimumab. Some clones in this sample may be carry-over from other donors' samples. The rearrangement links TRBV9 to TRBJ1-1, with D possibly TRBD1 on 6 matching bases. The chain's CDR3 is CASTQDGTGMNTEAFF. Written as DNA, the CDR3 is TGTGCCAGCACCCAGGACGGAACAGGGATGAACACTGAAGCTTTCTTT.